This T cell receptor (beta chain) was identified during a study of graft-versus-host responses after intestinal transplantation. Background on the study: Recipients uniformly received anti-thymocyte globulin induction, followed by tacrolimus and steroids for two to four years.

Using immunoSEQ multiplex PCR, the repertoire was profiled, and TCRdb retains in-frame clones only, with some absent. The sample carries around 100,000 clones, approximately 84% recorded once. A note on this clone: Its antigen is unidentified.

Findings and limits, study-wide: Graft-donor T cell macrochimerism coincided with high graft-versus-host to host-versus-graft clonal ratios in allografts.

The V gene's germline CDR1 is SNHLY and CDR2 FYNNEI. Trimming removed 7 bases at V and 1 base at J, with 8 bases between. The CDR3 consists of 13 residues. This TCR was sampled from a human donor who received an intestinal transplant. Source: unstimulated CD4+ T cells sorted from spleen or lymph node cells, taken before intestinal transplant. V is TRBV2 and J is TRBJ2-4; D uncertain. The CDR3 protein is CASMLNAKNIQYF. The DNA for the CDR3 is TGTGCCAGCATGTTGAACGCCAAAAACATTCAGTACTTC.